These 8 T cell receptor beta chains were sequenced from one sample in a study of blood T cell repertoires in COVID-19. Here immunoSEQ multiplex PCR was the method, and the copy in TCRdb shows in-frame clones only, minus some. The sample yields about 97,000 clones, 75% to 95% seen once. The sequencing input was peripheral blood. All receptors derive from a man younger than 35 with acute or convalescent COVID-19.

V gene TRBV7-9 combines with J gene TRBJ1-6, with D perhaps TRBD1 (5 bases). V dropped 1 base and J dropped 10 bases, with 14 bases sitting between them. The CDR3 covers 15 residues. Germline V lookup: CDR1 SEHNR, CDR2 FQNEAQ (reference sequence). The CDR3 sequence: CASSLGRQGPSPLHF. The CDR3 DNA follows: TGTGCCAGCAGCTTAGGGCGGCAGGGTCCCTCACCCCTCCACTTT.

In DNA, the CDR3 is TGTGCCAGTATCAGGGTCAGGGCGGGCAATCAGCCCCAGCATTTT. It specifies CASIRVRAGNQPQHF. The chain uses TRBV19 and TRBJ1-5; D perhaps matches TRBD1 (5 bases). Trimming removed 7 bases from V and 2 bases from J, with 15 bases in between. Germline CDR1 LNHDA, CDR2 SQIVND (reference sequence). This CDR3 region has 15 residues. Full variable domain (remainder filled in from reference TRBV19 and TRBJ1-5): DGGITQSPKYLFRKEGQNVTLSCEQNLNHDAMYWYRQDPGQGLRLIYYSQIVNDFQKGDIAEGYSVSREKKESFPLTVTSAQKNPTAFYLCASIRVRAGNQPQHFGDGTRLSIL.

The chain combines TRBV7-8 with TRBJ1-1; no firm D call. Germline assignment: CDR1 SGHVS and CDR2 FQNEAQ. Deletions cut 2 bases from V and 3 bases from J, with 10 bases between. This CDR3 contains 14 residues. CDR3 coding DNA: TGTGCCAGCAGCTTACTCTACGGGGACACTGAAGCTTTCTTT. Translating it yields CASSLLYGDTEAFF.

The chain joins TRBV11-1 to TRBJ1-2; 7 bases match TRBD1. The length of the CDR3 is 13 residues. The V gene end was trimmed by 5 bases and the J gene end by 1 base; junction bases not matched to a gene: 1. Germline-derived CDR1 and CDR2 are SGHAT and FQDESV (reference sequence). CDR3 loop: CASSHRGNYGYTF. The CDR3 nucleotides read TGTGCCAGCAGCCACAGGGGTAACTATGGCTACACCTTC.

The chain employs TRBV19 and TRBJ1-5; 12 bases are a match to TRBD1. Trimming at V came to 7 bases and at J to 1 base, leaving 11 bases not matched to a gene. The CDR3 length is 18 residues. Germline V gene data show CDR1 as LNHDA and CDR2 as SQIVND (reference sequence). The chain's CDR3 is CASTQRGQGALSNQPQHF. CDR3 bases: TGTGCCAGTACTCAAAGGGGACAGGGGGCTCTAAGCAATCAGCCCCAGCATTTT.

The chain joins TRBV10-3 to TRBJ2-3; 13 bases fit TRBD2. CDR3 size: 14 residues. J was trimmed by 4 bases and V by 11 bases; bases with no gene match: 6. Germline V gene data show CDR1 as ENHRY and CDR2 as SYGVKD. The chain's CDR3 is CALRTSGGSDTQYF. Here the CDR3 DNA reads TGTGCCCTCCGGACTAGCGGGGGCTCAGATACGCAGTATTTT.

The CDR3 loop reads CSASRTGYYGYTF. The CDR3 coding sequence is TGCAGTGCTAGTAGGACAGGGTACTATGGCTACACCTTC. The chain joins TRBV20-1 to TRBJ1-2, with 8 bases lining up with TRBD1. The CDR3 spans 13 residues. Germline loops: CDR1 DFQATT, CDR2 SNEGSKA (reference sequence). Trimming removed 3 bases from V and 3 bases from J; junction bases left unmatched: 3.

This clone appeared a single time. This chain uses TRBV4-1 with TRBJ2-7; weak D call: TRBD2 (6 bases). Germline V gives CDR1 MGHRA, CDR2 YSYEKL. With 0 bases removed from V and 3 bases from J, the gap between germline ends came to 18 bases. The CDR3 length is 17 residues. This chain's CDR3 is CASSQDPGGDSNYEQYF. The CDR3 coding sequence is TGCGCCAGCAGCCAAGATCCGGGCGGGGACTCTAACTACGAGCAGTACTTC.